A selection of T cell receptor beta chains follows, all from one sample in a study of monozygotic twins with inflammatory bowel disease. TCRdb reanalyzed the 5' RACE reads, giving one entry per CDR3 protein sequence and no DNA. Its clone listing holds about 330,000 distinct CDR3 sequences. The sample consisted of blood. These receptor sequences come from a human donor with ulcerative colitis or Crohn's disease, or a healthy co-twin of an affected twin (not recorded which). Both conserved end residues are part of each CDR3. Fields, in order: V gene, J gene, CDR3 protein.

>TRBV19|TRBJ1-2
CASSGPGQVVYGYTF
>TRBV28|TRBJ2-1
CASISGPSYNEQFF
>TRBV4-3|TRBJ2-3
CASSQDMQTDTQYF
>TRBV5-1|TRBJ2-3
CASSWALAASTDMQYF
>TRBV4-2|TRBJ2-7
CASSQEASGSPLEQYF
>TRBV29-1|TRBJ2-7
CSVLVGLTSEGEQYF
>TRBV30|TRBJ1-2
CAWSRGGDYTF
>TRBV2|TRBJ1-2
CAGSERTGVPTF
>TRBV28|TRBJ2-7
CASSPGQGMNYEQYF
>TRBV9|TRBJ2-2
CASSARTSPTGELFF
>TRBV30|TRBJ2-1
CAWGRILLSRNEQFF
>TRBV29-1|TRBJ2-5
CSVEIGLHQETQYF
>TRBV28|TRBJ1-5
CATTGRYQPQHF
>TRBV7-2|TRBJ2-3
CASSLSATQYF
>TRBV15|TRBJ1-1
CATSRDPDGLEAFF
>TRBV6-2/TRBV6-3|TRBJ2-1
CASRTAEGLAGGNEQFF
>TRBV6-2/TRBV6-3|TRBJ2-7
CASSYEATYEQYF
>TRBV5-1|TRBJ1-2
CASSLEGTGRDYGYTF
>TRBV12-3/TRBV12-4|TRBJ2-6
CASRTGGFGANVLTF
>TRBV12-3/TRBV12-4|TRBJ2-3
CASSFSWSSPGRGSTDTQYF
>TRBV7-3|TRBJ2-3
CASSFGTSGRTDTQYF
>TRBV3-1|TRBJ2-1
CASSHGLAGAHEQFF
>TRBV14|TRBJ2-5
CASSPTREGPLETQYF
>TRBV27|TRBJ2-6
CASSPQPRSSGANVLTF
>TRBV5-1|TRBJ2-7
CASSPNPGPYEQYF
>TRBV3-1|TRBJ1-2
CASFQGPAGYTF
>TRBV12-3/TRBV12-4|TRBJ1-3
CASSLGQGLNTIYF
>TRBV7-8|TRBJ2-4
CASSLARAVENIQYF
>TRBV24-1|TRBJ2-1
CATSDPSGQMYNEQFF
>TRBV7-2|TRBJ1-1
CASSWGDRGEAFF
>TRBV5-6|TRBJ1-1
CASSAGGTEAFF
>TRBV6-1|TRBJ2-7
CASSKRRPSSYEQYF
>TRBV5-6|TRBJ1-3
CASSLVGDSGNTIYF
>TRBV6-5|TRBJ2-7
CASSHLAGRSNEQYF
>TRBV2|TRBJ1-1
CASRQEANTEAFF
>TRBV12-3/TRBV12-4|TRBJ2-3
CASSLRGRGSDTQYF
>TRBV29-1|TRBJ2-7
CSVHSGRGGEQYF
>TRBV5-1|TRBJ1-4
CASSLEGRRNEKLFF
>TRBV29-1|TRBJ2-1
CSVSQGMEYEQFF
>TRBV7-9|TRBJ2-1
CASSPGVVSSNEQFF
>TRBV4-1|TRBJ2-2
CASSPRTGAPGELFF
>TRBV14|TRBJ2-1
CASSQVRRTDNEQFF
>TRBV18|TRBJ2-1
CASSPSVSNEQFF
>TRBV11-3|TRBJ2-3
CASSLGGGAYDTQYF
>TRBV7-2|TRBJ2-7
CASSLEVAVSYEQYF
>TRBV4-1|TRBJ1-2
CASSQIDFAGTGNYGYTF
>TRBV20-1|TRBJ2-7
CSARDSFDRASSYEQYF
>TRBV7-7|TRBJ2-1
CASSASLAENEQFF